The next 18 T cell receptor beta chains were all read from a single sample in a study of post-analysis software for immune sequencing data (dated by TCRdb to the mid-2010s). Broad study findings and their caveats: Significantly higher frequencies in patients than in controls were found for five or six TRBV segments, including TRBV5-6, TRBV5-1 and TRBV20-1.

Libraries were prepared through PCR. Sequencing took place on an Illumina HiSeq 2500. To reduce PCR and sequencing biases, unique molecular identifiers were incorporated into the TCR beta cDNA libraries. TCRdb reran the public reads through fastp at Q25 and MiXCR, keeping productive beta chains. Merged by CDR3 protein, the rows form single entries marked with the most common genes and DNA. Within this sample are around 700,000 distinct CDR3 sequences, with roughly three fifths of them counted one time only. The ten largest clones capture approximately 10% of the sample. These TCRs' antigens remain unknown. Sequencing was done on a sample of blood. All receptors derive from a girl aged 2-10 years with multiple sclerosis.

This clonotype was counted only a few times. The gene calls are TRBV12-3 or TRBV12-4 and TRBJ2-4; D is ambiguous. V lost 5 bases and J lost 3, with 20 bases in between. The CDR3 extends over 17 amino acids. The CDR3 loop is CASSPRAPVEVKNIQYF. The CDR3 DNA follows: TGTGCCAGCAGTCCCCGGGCCCCCGTCGAAGTCAAAAACATTCAGTACTTC.

This clonotype was counted between two and nine times. This chain's CDR3 is CASSVATASWDEQYF. CDR3 bases: TGTGCCAGCAGCGTAGCTACGGCTAGCTGGGACGAGCAGTACTTC. The chain combines TRBV9 with TRBJ2-7, with D possibly matching TRBD2 (5 bases). V lost 0 bases to trimming and J lost 5 bases, with 15 bases between them. Germline assignment: CDR1 SGDLS and CDR2 YYNGEE. This CDR3 is built from 15 residues.

The rearrangement joins TRBV7-8 to TRBJ2-1; 8 bases are shared with TRBD2. Trimming at V came to 4 bases and at J to 4 bases, leaving 18 bases not matched to a gene. Per germline, CDR1 SGHVS and CDR2 FQNEAQ. There are 19 residues in the CDR3. The CDR3 coding sequence is TGTGCCAGCAGCTCGCCCTACTCATTAGCGGGACGAACATACAATGAGCAGTTCTTC. Its translation: CASSSPYSLAGRTYNEQFF.

The chain is built from TRBV5-1 and TRBJ2-1; tentatively, D is TRBD1 or TRBD2 (6 bases each). V lost 1 base to trimming and J lost 10 bases, with 12 bases between them. CDR1 SGHRS and CDR2 YFSETQ come from the germline V gene. The CDR3 has 13 amino acids. The CDR3 sequence: CASSLWGAKEQFF. The CDR3 region has the DNA TGCGCCAGCAGCTTGTGGGGGGCAAAGGAGCAGTTCTTC.

In its sample, this clonotype was seen many times. V is TRBV20-1 and J is TRBJ2-3; 8 nucleotides agree with TRBD2. Trimming removed 4 bases from V and 4 bases from J; junction bases left unmatched: 19. Germline CDR1 is DFQATT and CDR2 is SNEGSKA (reference sequence). The CDR3 consists of 18 residues. The DNA for the CDR3 is TGCAGTGCTAAAGGCCCGGAATACGGCGGGGGGCCGGCAGATACGCAGTATTTT. Residues: CSAKGPEYGGGPADTQYF.

V gene TRBV29-1 combines with J gene TRBJ2-3, with TRBD1 as a possible D gene (6 bases). Germline lookup yields CDR1 SQVTM and CDR2 ANQGSEA. The CDR3 loop spans 14 amino acids. The V end lost 8 bases, the J end lost 0 bases, and 15 bases lay between the germline ends. CDR3 loop: CSHTRGTSTDTQYF. In DNA form, the CDR3 reads TGCAGCCATACCAGGGGCACCAGCACAGATACGCAGTATTTT.

V is TRBV5-1 and J is TRBJ2-7; possible D gene TRBD1, 6 bases. The CDR3 sequence is 14 residues long. V was clipped by 3 bases and J by 6 bases, with 16 bases between them. Looked up from germline, CDR1 is SGHRS and CDR2 is YFSETQ. This CDR3 reads CASSSLNRVGEQYF. The CDR3 DNA sequence: TGCGCCAGCAGCTCTCTAAACAGGGTAGGCGAGCAGTACTTC.

This chain uses TRBV5-1 with TRBJ2-5; D is tentatively TRBD1 or TRBD2 (5 bases each). The CDR3 totals 15 residues. V was shortened by 2 bases and J by 5 bases, with 16 bases between the two germline ends. Germline V gives CDR1 SGHRS, CDR2 YFSETQ. The CDR3 nucleotides read TGCGCCAGCAGCTTATCCGGGGCTTCTGGGGAGACCCAGTACTTC. It is translated as CASSLSGASGETQYF. The whole variable domain, remainder taken from reference TRBV5-1 and TRBJ2-5, is KAGVTQTPRYLIKTRGQQVTLSCSPISGHRSVSWYQQTPGQGLQFLFEYFSETQRNKGNFPGRFSGRQFSNSRSEMNVSTLELGDSALYLCASSLSGASGETQYFGPGTRLLVL.

The chain employs TRBV6-1 and TRBJ2-7; 13 nucleotides line up with TRBD2. With 3 bases clipped from V and 0 bases from J, the junction kept 2 bases outside the gene matches. Germline-derived CDR1 and CDR2 are MNHNS and SASEGT. The CDR3 is 16 amino acids. DNA for the CDR3: TGTGCCAGCAGTGAGGGACTAGCGGGGAGCTCCTACGAGCAGTACTTC. Translating it yields CASSEGLAGSSYEQYF.

The V call is TRBV29-1, the J call TRBJ1-2, with D possibly being TRBD1 (6 bases). The CDR3 is 14 residues long. V lost 7 bases, J lost 5 bases, and 20 bases lay in between. The germline V gene has CDR1 SQVTM and CDR2 ANQGSEA. The CDR3 sequence is CSALGGQGTYGYTF. The CDR3 coding sequence is TGCAGCGCACTGGGAGGCCAGGGGACATATGGCTACACCTTC.

J is TRBJ2-1 and V is TRBV3-1; D perhaps matches TRBD1 (5 bases). This CDR3 has 14 residues. The V gene lost 8 bases and the J gene lost 2 bases, with 13 bases spanning the gap. Germline values: CDR1 LGHDT, CDR2 YNNKEL (reference sequence). CDR3 loop: CASRGEQAYNEQFF. The CDR3 DNA is TGTGCCAGCCGAGGAGAACAGGCCTACAATGAGCAGTTCTTC.

This clonotype was observed a handful of times. The chain combines TRBV4-2 with TRBJ2-1; weak D call: TRBD2 (5 bases). Germline lookup yields CDR1 LGHNA and CDR2 YNFKEQ. The CDR3 has 13 residues. The V end lost 0 bases, the J end lost 8 bases, and 8 bases lay between the germline ends. Here the CDR3 DNA reads TGTGCCAGCAGCCAAGATGCGAGGGATGAGCAGTTCTTC. Protein: CASSQDARDEQFF.

This clonotype showed up just a few times. V and J are TRBV6-2 or TRBV6-3 and TRBJ2-6; D gene unclear. The CDR3 spans 15 residues. Germline V CDR1 and CDR2: MNHEY, SVGEGT. V lost 4 bases and J 0 bases, leaving 7 bases between the germline ends. The CDR3, as DNA: TGTGCCAGCAGTTCCCAGCGCTCTGGGGCCAACGTCCTGACTTTC. Protein: CASSSQRSGANVLTF.

The chain is built from TRBV3-1 and TRBJ2-3; D possibly corresponds to TRBD2 (5 bases). Germline V gives CDR1 LGHDT, CDR2 YNNKEL (reference sequence). The V and J ends lost 3 bases and 5 bases respectively, with 18 bases between them. This CDR3 spans 16 amino acids. CDR3 DNA sequence: TGTGCCAGCAGCCAGAATCTTGGGATAGGGAGAGATACGCAGTATTTT. Translation gives CASSQNLGIGRDTQYF.

This clonotype came up once. The genes are TRBV12-3 or TRBV12-4 and TRBJ1-2; D may be TRBD1 (5 bases). This CDR3 has 16 amino acids. The germline V and J ends were trimmed by 6 bases and 2 bases, with 19 bases remaining between them. The CDR3 DNA reads TGTGCCAGCAGCTTTCCCCCGAGGGGCGTGAACTATGGCTACACCTTC. Protein product: CASSFPPRGVNYGYTF.

The chain couples TRBV5-1 to TRBJ2-1, with TRBD2 identical over 11 bases. Per the germline V gene, CDR1 is SGHRS and CDR2 is YFSETQ. The CDR3 covers 16 residues. V gave up 0 bases and J gave up 7 bases; unmatched junction bases: 6. The CDR3 sequence: CASSLVPLAGGNEQFF. The DNA of the CDR3 is TGCGCCAGCAGCTTGGTTCCCCTAGCGGGAGGTAATGAGCAGTTCTTC.

CDR3 sequence (DNA): TGTGCCAGCAGCTTATCTGCGGCGGGGGGTCCTCGCTATGGCTACACCTTC. It yields the protein CASSLSAAGGPRYGYTF. The chain uses TRBV7-9 and TRBJ1-2; D may be TRBD1 (5 bases). Per the germline V gene, CDR1 is SEHNR and CDR2 is FQNEAQ (reference sequence). The CDR3 consists of 17 residues. With 2 bases removed from V and 4 bases from J, the gap between germline ends came to 20 bases.

The chain combines TRBV6-1 with TRBJ2-6, with unresolved D. Trimming shortened V by 1 base and J by 0 bases, and 7 bases separated the two germline ends. This CDR3 contains 16 residues. Germline lookup yields CDR1 MNHNS and CDR2 SASEGT. CDR3 coding DNA: TGTGCCAGCAGTGAAGAAGCATCCTCTGGGGCCAACGTCCTGACTTTC. It encodes CASSEEASSGANVLTF.